The present entry profiles one TCR beta chain with its context. Its antigen is undetermined. This specimen belongs to a study of a mutant IDH1 vaccine in newly diagnosed glioma. Specified time point: week 5, during vaccination. Topical imiquimod accompanied each vaccine dose, which consisted of 300 ug of mutant IDH1 20-mer peptide. TCRdb keeps only in-frame clones here, not all; method: immunoSEQ multiplex PCR. The sample lists about 53,000 clones, around 82% seen once, with approximately 2.8% in the top ten. Sample: PBMCs, taken from a glioma patient whose treatment included an IDH1 peptide vaccine. The TCR was taken from a woman between 18 and 29 years old with glioma. Some clones in this sample may be carry-over from other donors' samples.

The CDR3 DNA follows: TGTGCCTGGAGTGAGGGGAGCAGGGGGTTGCGTATTGCGCCCCAGCATTTT. Protein sequence: CAWSEGSRGLRIAPQHF. The V gene is TRBV30, the J gene TRBJ1-5, with 7 positions matching TRBD1. CDR1 is GTSNPN and CDR2 is SVGIG in the germline V gene (reference sequence). Losses at the gene ends were 1 base for V and 9 bases for J; bases not matched to a gene: 18. The CDR3 totals 17 residues.